This TCR beta chain came from a study of T cells after yellow fever vaccination. Study-wide results and limits: Contamination by abundant bulk-population clonotypes could be present in FACS-sorted repertoires. Across the CD4 and CD8 compartments, a small share of clonotypes was present in both.

Trimming shortened V by 5 bases and J by 5 bases, and 18 bases separated the two germline ends. The CDR3 length is 15 residues. Germline values: CDR1 SGHNT, CDR2 YENEEA. A word on this clonotype: Its target is unknown.

UMIs and a universal primer site were added when TCR cDNA was made by 5'RACE template switching. TCRdb re-called the 5' RACE reads with MiXCR, one entry per CDR3 protein. The sample has about 400,000 distinct CDR3 sequences; approximately 6% are singletons. Here the sequenced sample was PBMCs, taken 5 days after the yellow fever booster vaccination. The clonotype comes from a man between 25 and 39 years old who received the YFV17D yellow fever vaccine. The chain has TRBV11-3 and TRBJ2-5; TRBD2 might be the D (5 bases). CDR3 loop: CASSEASGFGETQYF. The CDR3 DNA reads TGTGCCAGCAGCGAGGCTTCGGGATTTGGGGAGACCCAGTACTTC.